Each of the 13 T cell receptor beta chains below was sequenced from the same sample in a study of TIL therapy for anti-PD-1-resistant metastatic lung cancer (dated by TCRdb to the early 2020s). TCR beta CDR3 regions were amplified from genomic DNA by bias-controlled multiplex PCR with the immunoSEQ v3 hsTCRB kit. TCRdb limited this immuneACCESS table to in-frame rearrangements with V and J called. A share of clones is missing; checked studies link under half to unresolved V genes, and the rest is unexplained. The sample data list 55,000 or so clones, and over 75% of these were observed just once. Jointly, the top ten make up approximately 3% of the sample. Interpreted using the paper, the time point label stands for: pre-treatment sample, taken before nivolumab and TIL therapy. Sequencing was performed on blood, taken at baseline. The receptors were gathered from a person aged 25 to 85 with non-small cell lung cancer.

The rearrangement links TRBV4-1 to TRBJ2-1; D might be TRBD1 (6 bases). The CDR3 has 12 amino acids. V gave up 1 base and J gave up 10 bases, with 8 bases separating them. CDR1 is MGHRA, CDR2 YSYEKL, per germline. The CDR3 bases are TGCGCCAGCAGCCAAGCCGGGACAGAGCAGTTCTTC. It specifies CASSQAGTEQFF.

V is TRBV5-1 and J is TRBJ2-2; D gene uncertain. Germline CDR1 reads SGHRS; CDR2 reads YFSETQ. CDR3 size: 13 residues. V shed 6 bases and J shed 7 bases, with 13 bases lying between them. The DNA for the CDR3 is TGCGCCAGCAACCTCTTCCCGGACGGGGAGCTGTTTTTT. It yields the protein CASNLFPDGELFF.

The chain employs TRBV2 and TRBJ2-3; D remains unclear. From germline, CDR1 is SNHLY and CDR2 FYNNEI. Trimming removed 2 bases from V and 2 bases from J, with 8 bases in between. This CDR3 spans 14 amino acids. CDR3 in amino acids: CASSEQGPTDTQYF. CDR3 sequence (DNA): TGTGCCAGCAGTGAACAAGGACCCACAGATACGCAGTATTTT.

V is TRBV5-4 and J is TRBJ2-7; TRBD1 might be the D (6 bases). V gave up 0 bases and J gave up 2 bases, with 12 bases separating them. Germline CDR1 reads SGHNT; CDR2 reads YYREEE (reference sequence). The CDR3 covers 15 residues. The CDR3, as DNA: TGTGCCAGCAGCTTGGTAGGGGGTTTTACCTACGAGCAGTACTTC. Its protein is CASSLVGGFTYEQYF.

This chain connects TRBV5-1 to TRBJ1-2; D is unresolved. Germline V gene data show CDR1 as SGHRS and CDR2 as YFSETQ. This CDR3 region has 13 residues. Trimming removed 7 bases from V and 3 bases from J, with 13 bases in between. CDR3 amino acids: CASGEGPDYGYTF. The CDR3 DNA is TGCGCCAGCGGGGAGGGCCCCGACTATGGCTACACCTTC.

The CDR3 is CATSRLAGGPKATEQFF. The CDR3 region has the DNA TGTGCCACCAGCAGATTAGCGGGAGGCCCCAAAGCCACTGAGCAGTTCTTC. The chain has TRBV15 and TRBJ2-1, with 10 positions matching TRBD2. The CDR3 sequence is 17 residues long. The ends lost 2 bases at V and 9 bases at J; junction bases unmatched: 13. Germline V CDR1 and CDR2: LNHNV, YYDKDF (reference sequence).

The CDR3 nucleotides are TGTGCCACCAGCCGACAGGCCCAAGAGACCCAGTACTTC. Its protein product is CATSRQAQETQYF. V gene TRBV24-1 combines with J gene TRBJ2-5; TRBD1 might be the D (6 bases). The germline V gene has CDR1 KGHDR and CDR2 SFDVKD. Trimming left V 7 bases short and J 1 base short, with 9 bases between. The CDR3 covers 13 residues.

The chain recombines TRBV6-2 or TRBV6-3 with TRBJ2-7; the match to TRBD2 covers 11 bases. Per the germline V gene, CDR1 is MNHEY and CDR2 is SVGEGT. V gave up 0 bases and J gave up 3 bases; unmatched junction bases: 4. CDR3 size: 16 residues. CDR3 region: CASSYSKLAGVYEQYF. DNA for the CDR3: TGTGCCAGCAGTTACTCGAAACTAGCGGGGGTCTACGAGCAGTACTTC.

The chain uses TRBV29-1 and TRBJ2-7; D call uncertain. The CDR3 totals 11 residues. The germline CDR1 and CDR2 sequences are SQVTM and ANQGSEA. V dropped 4 bases and J dropped 5 bases, with 9 bases sitting between them. The CDR3 DNA follows: TGCAGCGTTGCTTTGGGCCACGAGCAGTACTTC. Translated: CSVALGHEQYF.

This clone appeared a single time. The chain links TRBV7-2 to TRBJ1-2; the match to TRBD1 covers 8 bases. Per the germline V gene, CDR1 is SGHTA and CDR2 is FQGNSA. The CDR3 contains 12 residues. V lost 5 bases to trimming and J lost 7 bases; unmatched junction nucleotides: 3. The chain's CDR3 is CASSHDRGGYTF. The CDR3 DNA reads as TGTGCCAGCAGCCACGACAGGGGTGGCTACACCTTC. Full variable domain (outside the CDR3, taken from reference TRBV7-2 and TRBJ1-2): GAGVSQSPSNKVTEKGKDVELRCDPISGHTALYWYRQSLGQGLEFLIYFQGNSAPDKSGLPSDRFSAERTGGSVSTLTIQRTQQEDSAVYLCASSHDRGGYTFGSGTRLTVV.

The rearrangement uses TRBV28 and TRBJ1-5; 7 bases match TRBD1. The CDR3 is made up of 14 amino acids. The V gene's germline CDR1 is MDHEN and CDR2 SYDVKM. The V and J ends lost 5 bases and 4 bases, in that order; junction bases with no gene match: 5. The CDR3 nucleotides read TGTGCCAGCAGTGAAGACAGGGAAAATCAGCCCCAGCATTTT. It yields the protein CASSEDRENQPQHF.

This rearrangement joins TRBV3-1 (or the pseudogene TRBV3-2) to TRBJ2-7, with D uncertain. V was trimmed by 0 bases and J by 5 bases, leaving 20 bases between them. CDR3 size: 17 residues. The germline gives CDR1 LGHDT, CDR2 YNNKEL (reference sequence). CDR3 region: CASSQDLVYLSTHEQYF. The DNA for the CDR3 is TGTGCCAGCAGCCAAGATTTGGTGTACCTCTCTACCCACGAGCAGTACTTC.

The rearrangement joins TRBV28 to TRBJ1-1; TRBD1 aligns across 9 bases. The CDR3 contains 14 residues. The germline CDR1 and CDR2 sequences are MDHEN and SYDVKM. V gave up 5 bases and J gave up 5 bases; unmatched junction bases: 6. CDR3 loop: CASSTRQGGTEAFF. The CDR3 DNA reads as TGTGCCAGCAGTACCCGACAGGGGGGAACTGAAGCTTTCTTT.